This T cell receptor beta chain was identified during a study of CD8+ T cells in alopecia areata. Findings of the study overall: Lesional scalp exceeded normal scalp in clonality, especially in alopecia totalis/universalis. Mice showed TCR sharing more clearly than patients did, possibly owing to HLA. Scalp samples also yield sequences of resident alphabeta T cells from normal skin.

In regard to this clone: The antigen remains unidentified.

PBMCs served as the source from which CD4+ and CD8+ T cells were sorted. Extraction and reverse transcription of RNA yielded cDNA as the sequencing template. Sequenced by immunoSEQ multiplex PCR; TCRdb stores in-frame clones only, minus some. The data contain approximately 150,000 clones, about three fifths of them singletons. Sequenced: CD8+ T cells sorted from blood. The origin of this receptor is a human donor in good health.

This chain's CDR3 is CASSYAGPLGTDTQYF. CDR3 coding DNA: TGTGCCAGCAGTTACGCGGGCCCTCTAGGTACAGATACGCAGTATTTT. The chain uses TRBV28 and TRBJ2-3; a possible D gene is TRBD2 (5 bases). In germline, CDR1 is MDHEN, CDR2 SYDVKM. The CDR3 consists of 16 residues. Trimming removed 4 bases at V and 3 bases at J, with 17 bases between.